Each of the 8 T cell receptor beta chains below was sequenced from the same sample in a study of a mutant IDH1 vaccine in newly diagnosed glioma (TCRdb year 2021). Receptors were amplified or captured by the immunoSEQ multiplex PCR assay. TCRdb stores this immuneACCESS table with in-frame sequences only. Part of the clones is absent; in the studies checked, under half of the shortfall reflects unresolved V genes, and no reason is known for the rest. Across this sample there are 50,000 to 75,000 clones, with 75% to 85% seen only once. The ten largest make up approximately 5.9% of the sample. Explained via the paper, the time point label denotes: week 11, during vaccination. Every vaccine dose consisted of 300 ug of a 20-mer mutant IDH1 peptide in Montanide, administered subcutaneously together with topical imiquimod. These receptors' targets are unknown. The sample here was PBMCs, taken from a glioma patient whose treatment included an IDH1 peptide vaccine. These receptors came from a middle-aged man with glioma.

The V gene is TRBV6-6, the J gene TRBJ2-2; perhaps TRBD1 as D (5 bases). Trimming removed 11 bases from V and 2 bases from J, with 21 bases in between. This CDR3 is 16 amino acids long. CDR1 MNHNY and CDR2 SVGAGI come from the germline V gene (reference sequence). The CDR3, as DNA: TGTGCCTGCTGTCGTTGGACACCCTATAACACCGGGGAGCTGTTTTTT. Its translation: CACCRWTPYNTGELFF.

The chain couples TRBV27 to TRBJ1-4; D not resolved. CDR1 is MNHEY and CDR2 is SMNVEV in the germline V gene (reference sequence). Between the trimmed V and J ends, which lost 0 bases and 0 bases, there was a span of 5 bases. The CDR3 length is 15 residues. CDR3 in amino acids: CASSLSAATNEKLFF. CDR3 DNA: TGTGCCAGCAGTTTATCAGCAGCAACTAATGAAAAACTGTTTTTT.

The rearrangement uses TRBV5-1 and TRBJ2-5, with TRBD1 identical over 8 bases. The CDR3 is 14 amino acids. CDR1 is SGHRS, CDR2 YFSETQ, per germline. The V segment lost 2 bases and the J segment 5 bases; nucleotides outside the gene matches: 5. The CDR3 nucleotides read TGCGCCAGCAGCTTTCAGGGGGCTGAGGAGACCCAGTACTTC. Residues: CASSFQGAEETQYF. The whole variable domain, remainder taken from reference TRBV5-1 and TRBJ2-5, is KAGVTQTPRYLIKTRGQQVTLSCSPISGHRSVSWYQQTPGQGLQFLFEYFSETQRNKGNFPGRFSGRQFSNSRSEMNVSTLELGDSALYLCASSFQGAEETQYFGPGTRLLVL.

The chain carries TRBV5-5 and TRBJ1-4, with 9 bases fitting TRBD1. CDR1 is SGHKS, CDR2 YYEKEE, per germline (reference sequence). This CDR3 is built from 15 residues. After removal of 3 bases from V and 8 bases from J, the junction contained 8 bases not matched to a gene. The CDR3 sequence is CASSWDREEGEKLFF. As DNA, the CDR3 is TGTGCCAGCAGCTGGGACAGGGAGGAGGGAGAAAAACTGTTTTTT.

The chain has TRBV7-7 and TRBJ2-5; TRBD2 aligns across 14 bases. The ends lost 5 bases at V and 4 bases at J; junction bases unmatched: 0. The CDR3 loop spans 14 amino acids. From germline, CDR1 is SSHAT and CDR2 FNYEAQ (reference sequence). The CDR3 sequence: CASSGTSGGETQYF. CDR3 nucleotides: TGTGCCAGCAGCGGGACTAGCGGGGGAGAGACCCAGTACTTC.

The V call is TRBV5-5, the J call TRBJ2-1; 8 nucleotides align to TRBD2. The CDR3 covers 15 residues. Trimming at V came to 0 bases and at J to 4 bases, leaving 3 bases not matched to a gene. CDR1 and CDR2 from the germline V gene are SGHKS and YYEKEE (reference sequence). CDR3 bases: TGTGCCAGCAGCTTGGCTCGGGGGGGATACAATGAGCAGTTCTTC. It encodes CASSLARGGYNEQFF.

The V and J genes are TRBV7-9 and TRBJ1-2; D call uncertain. Germline-derived CDR1 and CDR2 are SEHNR and FQNEAQ (reference sequence). The CDR3 covers 11 residues. The V gene lost 1 base and the J gene lost 8 bases, with 5 bases spanning the gap. Written as DNA, the CDR3 is TGTGCCAGCAGCTTAGACAGAGGCTACACCTTC. Translating it yields CASSLDRGYTF.

The chain carries TRBV27 and TRBJ2-7; D may match TRBD1 or TRBD2 (5 bases each). The CDR3 spans 14 residues. The germline V gene encodes CDR1 MNHEY and CDR2 SMNVEV (reference sequence). V shed 3 bases and J shed 7 bases, with 16 bases lying between them. CDR3 bases: TGTGCCAGCAGTTTTAGGGACCCCACTGGGGAGCAGTACTTC. Amino acid sequence: CASSFRDPTGEQYF.